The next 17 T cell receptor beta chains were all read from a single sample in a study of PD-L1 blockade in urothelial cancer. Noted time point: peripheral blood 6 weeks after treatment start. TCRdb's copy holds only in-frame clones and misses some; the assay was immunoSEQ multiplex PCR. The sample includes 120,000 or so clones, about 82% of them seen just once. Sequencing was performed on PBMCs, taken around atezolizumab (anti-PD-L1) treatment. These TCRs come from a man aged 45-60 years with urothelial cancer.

CDR3 region: CASRWTGRDEQFF. DNA of the CDR3: TGTGCCAGCAGATGGACAGGCCGGGATGAGCAGTTCTTC. The rearrangement uses TRBV6-5 and TRBJ2-1; 7 bases fit TRBD1. This CDR3 spans 13 amino acids. Germline V gives CDR1 MNHEY, CDR2 SVGAGI. Losses at the gene ends were 6 bases for V and 8 bases for J; bases not matched to a gene: 7.

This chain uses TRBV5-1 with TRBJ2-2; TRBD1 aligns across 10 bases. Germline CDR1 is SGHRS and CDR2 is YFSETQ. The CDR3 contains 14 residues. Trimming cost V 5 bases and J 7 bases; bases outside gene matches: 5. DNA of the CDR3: TGCGCCAGCAGAAGGGACAGGGGAAACGGGGAGCTGTTTTTT. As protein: CASRRDRGNGELFF.

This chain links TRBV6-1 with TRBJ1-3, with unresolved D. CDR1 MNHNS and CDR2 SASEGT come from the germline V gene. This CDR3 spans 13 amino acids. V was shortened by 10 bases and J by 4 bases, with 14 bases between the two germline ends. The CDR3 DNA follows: TGTGCCACCACAGTTCAAGGCGGAAACACCATATATTTT. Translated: CATTVQGGNTIYF.

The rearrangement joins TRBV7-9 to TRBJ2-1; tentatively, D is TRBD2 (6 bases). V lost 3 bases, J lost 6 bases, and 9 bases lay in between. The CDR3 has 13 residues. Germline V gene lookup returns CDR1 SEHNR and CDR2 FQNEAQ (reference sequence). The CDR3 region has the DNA TGTGCCAGCAGCTTGGCGGGATCCAATGAGCAGTTCTTC. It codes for CASSLAGSNEQFF. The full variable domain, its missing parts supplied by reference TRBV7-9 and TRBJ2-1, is DTGVSQNPRHKITKRGQNVTFRCDPISEHNRLYWYRQTLGQGPEFLTYFQNEAQLEKSRLLSDRFSAERPKGSFSTLEIQRTEQGDSAMYLCASSLAGSNEQFFGPGTRLTVL.

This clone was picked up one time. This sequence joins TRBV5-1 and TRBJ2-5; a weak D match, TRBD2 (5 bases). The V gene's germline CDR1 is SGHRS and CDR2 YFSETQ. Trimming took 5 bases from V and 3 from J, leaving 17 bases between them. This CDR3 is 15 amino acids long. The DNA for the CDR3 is TGCGCCAGCAGACCACCGGGAAAAAGGGAAGAGACCCAGTACTTC. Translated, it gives CASRPPGKREETQYF.

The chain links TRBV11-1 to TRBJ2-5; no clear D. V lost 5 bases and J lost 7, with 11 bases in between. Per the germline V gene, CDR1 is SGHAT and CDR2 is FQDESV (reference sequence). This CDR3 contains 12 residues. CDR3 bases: TGTGCCAGCAGCGACATGGCAGTGACCCAGTACTTC. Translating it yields CASSDMAVTQYF.

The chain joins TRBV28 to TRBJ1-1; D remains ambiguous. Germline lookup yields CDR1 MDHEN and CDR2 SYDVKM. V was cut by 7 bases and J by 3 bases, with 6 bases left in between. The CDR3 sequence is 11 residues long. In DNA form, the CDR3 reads TGTGCCAGCACCCACTACACTGAAGCTTTCTTT. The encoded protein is CASTHYTEAFF.

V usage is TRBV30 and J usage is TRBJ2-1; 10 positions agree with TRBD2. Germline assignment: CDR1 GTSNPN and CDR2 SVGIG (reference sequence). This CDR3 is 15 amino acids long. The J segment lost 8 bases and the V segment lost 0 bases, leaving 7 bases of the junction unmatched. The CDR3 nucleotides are TGTGCCTGGAGTGTGTCTAGCGGGAGTAGGGATGAGCAGTTCTTC. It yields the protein CAWSVSSGSRDEQFF.

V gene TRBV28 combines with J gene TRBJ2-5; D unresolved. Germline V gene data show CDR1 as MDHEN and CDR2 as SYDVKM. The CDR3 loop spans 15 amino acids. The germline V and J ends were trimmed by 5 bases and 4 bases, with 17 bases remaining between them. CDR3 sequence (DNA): TGTGCCAGCAGTCGTCCTCGCCAGGTTTTAGAGACCCAGTACTTC. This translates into CASSRPRQVLETQYF.

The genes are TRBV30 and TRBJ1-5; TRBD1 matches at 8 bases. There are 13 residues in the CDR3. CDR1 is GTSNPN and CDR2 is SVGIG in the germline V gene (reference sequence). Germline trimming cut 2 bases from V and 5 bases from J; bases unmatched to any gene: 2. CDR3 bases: TGTGCCTGGAGTAAACAGGGGGATCAGCCCCAGCATTTT. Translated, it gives CAWSKQGDQPQHF.

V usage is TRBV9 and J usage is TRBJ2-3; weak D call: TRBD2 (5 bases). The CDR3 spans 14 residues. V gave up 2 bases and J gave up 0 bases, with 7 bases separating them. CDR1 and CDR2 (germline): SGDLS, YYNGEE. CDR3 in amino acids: CASSVRESTDTQYF. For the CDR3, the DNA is TGTGCCAGCAGCGTTAGGGAGAGCACAGATACGCAGTATTTT.

CDR3 region: CASSGPNGELEQYF. DNA of the CDR3: TGTGCCAGCAGCGGGCCAAATGGGGAGCTCGAGCAGTACTTC. The genes are TRBV11-3 and TRBJ2-7, with a weak D call TRBD2 (5 bases). V dropped 5 bases and J dropped 6 bases, with 17 bases sitting between them. This CDR3 has 14 amino acids. Germline CDR1 is SGHNT and CDR2 is YENEEA.

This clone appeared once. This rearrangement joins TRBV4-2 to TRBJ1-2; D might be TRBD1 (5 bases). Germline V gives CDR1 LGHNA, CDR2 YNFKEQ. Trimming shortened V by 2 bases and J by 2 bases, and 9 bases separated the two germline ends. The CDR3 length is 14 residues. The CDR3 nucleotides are TGTGCCAGCAGCCAAACGACAGAGAACTATGGCTACACCTTC. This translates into CASSQTTENYGYTF.

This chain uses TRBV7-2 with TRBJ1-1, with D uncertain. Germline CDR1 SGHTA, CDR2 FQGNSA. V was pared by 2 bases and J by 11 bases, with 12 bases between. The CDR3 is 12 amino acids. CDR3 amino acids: CASSLPPGRAFF. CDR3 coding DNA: TGTGCCAGCAGCTTACCGCCGGGTCGGGCTTTCTTT. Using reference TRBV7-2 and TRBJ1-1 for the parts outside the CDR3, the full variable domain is GAGVSQSPSNKVTEKGKDVELRCDPISGHTALYWYRQSLGQGLEFLIYFQGNSAPDKSGLPSDRFSAERTGGSVSTLTIQRTQQEDSAVYLCASSLPPGRAFFGQGTRLTVV.

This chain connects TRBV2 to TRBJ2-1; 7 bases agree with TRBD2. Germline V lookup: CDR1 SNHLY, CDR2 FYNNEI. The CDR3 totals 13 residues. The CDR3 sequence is CAVGRSSYNEQFF. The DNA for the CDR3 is TGTGCGGTCGGGAGGAGCTCCTACAATGAGCAGTTCTTC.

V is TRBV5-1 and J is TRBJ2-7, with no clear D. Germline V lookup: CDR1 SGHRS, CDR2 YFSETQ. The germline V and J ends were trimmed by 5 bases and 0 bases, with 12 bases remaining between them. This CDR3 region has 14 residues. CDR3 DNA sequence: TGCGCCAGCAGTGACACCGTGAGCTCCTACGAGCAGTACTTC. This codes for CASSDTVSSYEQYF.

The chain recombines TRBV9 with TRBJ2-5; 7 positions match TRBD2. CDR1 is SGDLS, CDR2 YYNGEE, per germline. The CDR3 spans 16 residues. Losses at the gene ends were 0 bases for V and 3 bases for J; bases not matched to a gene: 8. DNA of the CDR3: TGTGCCAGCAGCGTAGGCCCGGGGGGAGCAGAAGAGACCCAGTACTTC. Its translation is CASSVGPGGAEETQYF.